The source of this T cell receptor (beta chain) is a study of blood T cell repertoires in COVID-19. Overall study context: Some COVID-19 samples were acute and others convalescent; all came from the United States, Italy and Spain.

CDR1 and CDR2 from the germline V gene are SGHVS and FQNEAQ. The germline V and J ends were trimmed by 1 base and 0 bases, with 9 bases remaining between them. The CDR3 length is 16 residues. In the authors' methods: Amplification with reference gene primers provided the estimates of nucleated cell counts. Using immunoSEQ multiplex PCR, the repertoire was profiled, and TCRdb retains in-frame clones only, with some absent. The V and J calls and clone size come from that table; D and trimming were worked out from the DNA. The sample shows around 99,000 clones, more than 65% of them seen only once. This clonotype was sampled from an elderly woman with active or convalescent COVID-19. J is TRBJ2-2 and V is TRBV7-8; D is ambiguous. The sequenced sample consisted of peripheral blood. This chain's CDR3 is CASSLGLAPNTGELFF. The CDR3 DNA is TGTGCCAGCAGCTTAGGACTGGCCCCGAACACCGGGGAGCTGTTTTTT. The full variable domain, rest sourced from reference TRBV7-8 and TRBJ2-2, is GAGVSQSPRYKVAKRGQDVALRCDPISGHVSLFWYQQALGQGPEFLTYFQNEAQLDKSGLPSDRFFAERPEGSVSTLKIQRTQQEDSAVYLCASSLGLAPNTGELFFGEGSRLTVL.